This T cell receptor (beta chain) was documented in a study of T cell repertoires in cytomegalovirus infection. Study information: Carrying CMV and the relevant HLA type showed in public TCR beta signatures. Study-level findings and limits: HLA-C-restricted, CMV-specific TCR beta clonotypes were dominant ex vivo.

TCRdb re-called the reads with MiXCR, one entry per CDR3 protein. The table records about 250,000 distinct CDR3 sequences, 15% to 20% of them present only once. This clonotype turned up a few times. Its antigen is unknown. This receptor was identified in a human donor in good health (CMV status not recorded). Some clones in this sample may be carry-over from other donors' samples. Sequencing input: CD8+ T cells from PBMCs.

This CDR3 reads CASGLVDRGYYGYTF. In nucleotides, the CDR3 is TGTGCTAGTGGTTTGGTAGACAGGGGGTACTATGGCTACACCTTC. The genes are TRBV12-5 and TRBJ1-2; 9 bases agree with TRBD1. Trimming removed 0 bases from V and 3 bases from J; junction bases left unmatched: 2. The CDR3 is 15 residues long. Germline V gene sequence: CDR1 LGHNT, CDR2 FRNRAP.